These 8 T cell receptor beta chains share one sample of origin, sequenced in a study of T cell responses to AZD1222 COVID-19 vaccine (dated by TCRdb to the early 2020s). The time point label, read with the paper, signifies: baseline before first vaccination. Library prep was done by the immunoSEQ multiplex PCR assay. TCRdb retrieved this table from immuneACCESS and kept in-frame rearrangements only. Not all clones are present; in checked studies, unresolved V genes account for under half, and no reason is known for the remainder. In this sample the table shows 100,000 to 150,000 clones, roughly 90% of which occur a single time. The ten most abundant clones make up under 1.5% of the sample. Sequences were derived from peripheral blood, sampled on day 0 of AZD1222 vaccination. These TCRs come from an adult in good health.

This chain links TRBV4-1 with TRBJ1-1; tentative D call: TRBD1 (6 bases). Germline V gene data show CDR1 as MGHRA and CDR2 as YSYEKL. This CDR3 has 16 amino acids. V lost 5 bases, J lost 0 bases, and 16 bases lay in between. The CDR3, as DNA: TGCGCCAGCAGCGCCCCGAGGGGACAAGTGAACACTGAAGCTTTCTTT. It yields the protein CASSAPRGQVNTEAFF.

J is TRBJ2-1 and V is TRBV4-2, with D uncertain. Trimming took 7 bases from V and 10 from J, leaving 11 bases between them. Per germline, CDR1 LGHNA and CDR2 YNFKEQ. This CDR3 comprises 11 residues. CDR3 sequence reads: CASTSKGEQFF. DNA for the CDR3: TGTGCCAGCACCTCTAAGGGAGAGCAGTTCTTC.

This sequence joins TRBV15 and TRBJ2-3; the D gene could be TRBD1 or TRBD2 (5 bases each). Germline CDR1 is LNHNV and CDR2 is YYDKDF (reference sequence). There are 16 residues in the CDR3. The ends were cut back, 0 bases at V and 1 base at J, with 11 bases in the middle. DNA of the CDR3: TGTGCCACCAGCAGAGATATGGGGGTCGGCACAGATACGCAGTATTTT. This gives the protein CATSRDMGVGTDTQYF.

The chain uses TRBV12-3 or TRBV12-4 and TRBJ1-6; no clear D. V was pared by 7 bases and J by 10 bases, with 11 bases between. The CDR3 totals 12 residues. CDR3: CASTHVGSPLHF. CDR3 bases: TGTGCCAGCACCCACGTGGGCTCACCCCTCCACTTT.

The CDR3 is CASSIGTGGYNEQFF. The CDR3 DNA sequence: TGTGCCAGCAGCATAGGGACAGGGGGATACAATGAGCAGTTCTTC. This sequence joins TRBV5-4 and TRBJ2-1; 11 nucleotides align to TRBD1. Looked up from germline, CDR1 is SGHNT and CDR2 is YYREEE (reference sequence). V trimming: 4 bases; J trimming: 4 bases; junction bases outside the gene matches: 4. The CDR3 runs to 15 residues.

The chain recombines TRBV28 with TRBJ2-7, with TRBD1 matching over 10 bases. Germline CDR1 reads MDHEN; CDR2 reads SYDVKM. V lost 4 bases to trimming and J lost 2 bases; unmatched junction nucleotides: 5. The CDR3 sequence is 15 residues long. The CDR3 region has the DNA TGTGCCAGCAGTTCCGCCGGGACAGGGGCCTACGAGCAGTACTTC. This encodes CASSSAGTGAYEQYF.

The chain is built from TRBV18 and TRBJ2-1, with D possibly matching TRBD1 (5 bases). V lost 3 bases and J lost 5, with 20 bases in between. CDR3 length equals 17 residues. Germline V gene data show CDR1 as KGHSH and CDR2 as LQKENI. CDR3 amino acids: CASSPGLLPLLNNEQFF. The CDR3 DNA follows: TGTGCCAGCTCACCGGGGCTTTTGCCTTTACTCAACAATGAGCAGTTCTTC.

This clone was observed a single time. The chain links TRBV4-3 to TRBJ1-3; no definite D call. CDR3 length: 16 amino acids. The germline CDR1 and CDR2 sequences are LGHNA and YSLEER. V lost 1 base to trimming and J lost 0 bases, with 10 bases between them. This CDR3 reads CASSQVYPSSGNTIYF. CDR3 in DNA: TGCGCCAGCAGCCAAGTGTACCCTAGCTCTGGAAACACCATATATTTT.